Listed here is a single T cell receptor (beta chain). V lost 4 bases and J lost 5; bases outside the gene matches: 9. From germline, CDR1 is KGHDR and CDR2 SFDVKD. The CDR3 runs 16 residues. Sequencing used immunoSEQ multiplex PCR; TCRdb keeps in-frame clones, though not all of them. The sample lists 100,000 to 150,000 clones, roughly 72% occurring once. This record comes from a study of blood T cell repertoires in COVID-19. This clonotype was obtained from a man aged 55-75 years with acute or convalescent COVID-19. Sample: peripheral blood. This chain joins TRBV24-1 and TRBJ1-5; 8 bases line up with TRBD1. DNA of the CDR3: TGTGCCACCAGTGACCCCGGACAGGGCGGGCATCAGCCCCAGCATTTT. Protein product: CATSDPGQGGHQPQHF.